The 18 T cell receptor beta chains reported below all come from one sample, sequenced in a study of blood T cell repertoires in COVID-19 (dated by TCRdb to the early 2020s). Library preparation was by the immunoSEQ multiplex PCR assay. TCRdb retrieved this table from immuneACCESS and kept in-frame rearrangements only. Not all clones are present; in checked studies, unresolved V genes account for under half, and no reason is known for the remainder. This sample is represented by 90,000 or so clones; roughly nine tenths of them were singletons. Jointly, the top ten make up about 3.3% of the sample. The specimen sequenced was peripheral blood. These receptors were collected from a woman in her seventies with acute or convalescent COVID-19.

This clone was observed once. CDR3 nucleotides: TGCGCCAGCAGCTTGGATACGGGGTATAATTCACCCCTCCACTTT. As protein: CASSLDTGYNSPLHF. The chain carries TRBV5-1 and TRBJ1-6; unclear D gene. Per germline, CDR1 SGHRS and CDR2 YFSETQ. Trimming pared 0 bases from V and 4 bases from J, leaving 8 bases between. The CDR3 runs to 15 residues.

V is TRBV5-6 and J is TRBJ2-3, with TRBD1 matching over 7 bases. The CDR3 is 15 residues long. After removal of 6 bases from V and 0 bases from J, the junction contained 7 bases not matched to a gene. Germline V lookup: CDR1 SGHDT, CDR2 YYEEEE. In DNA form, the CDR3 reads TGTGCCAGCAATCAGGGGGTCTTCAGCACAGATACGCAGTATTTT. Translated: CASNQGVFSTDTQYF. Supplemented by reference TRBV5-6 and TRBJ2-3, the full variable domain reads DAGVTQSPTHLIKTRGQQVTLRCSPKSGHDTVSWYQQALGQGPQFIFQYYEEEERQRGNFPDRFSGHQFPNYSSELNVNALLLGDSALYLCASNQGVFSTDTQYFGPGTRLTVL.

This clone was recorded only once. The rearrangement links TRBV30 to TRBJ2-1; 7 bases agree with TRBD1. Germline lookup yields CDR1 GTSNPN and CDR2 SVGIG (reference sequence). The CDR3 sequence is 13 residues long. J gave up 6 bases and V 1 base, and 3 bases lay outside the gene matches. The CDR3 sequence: CAWSGTGSNEQFF. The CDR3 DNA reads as TGTGCCTGGAGTGGGACAGGAAGCAATGAGCAGTTCTTC.

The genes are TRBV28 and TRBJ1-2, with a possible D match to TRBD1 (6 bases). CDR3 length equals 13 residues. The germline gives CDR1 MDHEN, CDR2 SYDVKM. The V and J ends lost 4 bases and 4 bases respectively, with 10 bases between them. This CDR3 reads CASSYGQFYGYTF. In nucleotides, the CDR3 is TGTGCCAGCAGTTACGGACAGTTCTATGGCTACACCTTC.

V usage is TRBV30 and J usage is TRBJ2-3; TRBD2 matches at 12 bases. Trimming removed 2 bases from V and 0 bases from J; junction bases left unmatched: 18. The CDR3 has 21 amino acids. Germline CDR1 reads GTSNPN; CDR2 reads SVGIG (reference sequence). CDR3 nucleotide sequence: TGTGCCTGGAGTCCCTACCAGACGACTAGCGGGAGAGATACTAGCACAGATACGCAGTATTTT. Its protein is CAWSPYQTTSGRDTSTDTQYF.

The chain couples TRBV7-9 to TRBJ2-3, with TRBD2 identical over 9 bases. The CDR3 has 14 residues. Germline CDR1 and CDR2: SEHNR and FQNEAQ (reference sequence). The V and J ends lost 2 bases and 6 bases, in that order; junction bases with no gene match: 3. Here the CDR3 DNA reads TGTGCCAGCAGCTTAAGCGGGGGGACGGATACGCAGTATTTT. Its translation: CASSLSGGTDTQYF.

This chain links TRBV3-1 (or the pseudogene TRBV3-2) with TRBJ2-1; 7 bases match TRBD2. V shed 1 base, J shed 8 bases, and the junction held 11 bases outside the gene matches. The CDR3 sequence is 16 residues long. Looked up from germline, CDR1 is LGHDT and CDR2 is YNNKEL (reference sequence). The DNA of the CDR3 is TGTGCCAGCAGCCAAGGGCGGCGGGAGTGGGTATATGAGCAGTTCTTC. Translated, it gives CASSQGRREWVYEQFF.

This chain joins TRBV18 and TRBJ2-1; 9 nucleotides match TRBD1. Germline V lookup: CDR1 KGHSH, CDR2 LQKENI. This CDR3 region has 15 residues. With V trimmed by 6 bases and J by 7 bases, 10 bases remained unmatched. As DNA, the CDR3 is TGTGCCAGCTCGAGACCGGGACAGGGTTCGAATGAGCAGTTCTTC. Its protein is CASSRPGQGSNEQFF. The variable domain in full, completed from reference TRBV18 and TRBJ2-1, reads NAGVMQNPRHLVRRRGQEARLRCSPMKGHSHVYWYRQLPEEGLKFMVYLQKENIIDESGMPKERFSAEFPKEGPSILRIQQVVRGDSAAYFCASSRPGQGSNEQFFGPGTRLTVL.

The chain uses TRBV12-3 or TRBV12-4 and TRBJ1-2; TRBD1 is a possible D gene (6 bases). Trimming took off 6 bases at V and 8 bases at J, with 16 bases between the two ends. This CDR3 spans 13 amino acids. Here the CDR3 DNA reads TGTGCCAGCAGACCTACAGGGTTAGGGGGCTACACCTTC. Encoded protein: CASRPTGLGGYTF.

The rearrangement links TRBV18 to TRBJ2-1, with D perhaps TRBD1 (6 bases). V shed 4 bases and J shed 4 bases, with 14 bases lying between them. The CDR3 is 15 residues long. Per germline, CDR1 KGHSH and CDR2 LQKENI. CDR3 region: CASSLITGSYNEQFF. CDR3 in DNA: TGTGCCAGCTCACTCATTACAGGGTCGTACAATGAGCAGTTCTTC.

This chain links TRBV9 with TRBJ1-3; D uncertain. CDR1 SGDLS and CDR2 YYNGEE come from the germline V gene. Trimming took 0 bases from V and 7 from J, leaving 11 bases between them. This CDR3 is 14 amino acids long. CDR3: CASSVEPGRNTIYF. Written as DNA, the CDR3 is TGTGCCAGCAGCGTAGAACCGGGGAGGAACACCATATATTTT.

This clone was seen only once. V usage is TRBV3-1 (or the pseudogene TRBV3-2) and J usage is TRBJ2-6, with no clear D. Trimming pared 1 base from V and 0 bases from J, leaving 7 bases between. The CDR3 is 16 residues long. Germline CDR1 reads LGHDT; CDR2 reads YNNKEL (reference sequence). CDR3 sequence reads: CASSQVTISGANVLTF. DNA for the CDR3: TGTGCCAGCAGCCAAGTGACAATCTCTGGGGCCAACGTCCTGACTTTC.

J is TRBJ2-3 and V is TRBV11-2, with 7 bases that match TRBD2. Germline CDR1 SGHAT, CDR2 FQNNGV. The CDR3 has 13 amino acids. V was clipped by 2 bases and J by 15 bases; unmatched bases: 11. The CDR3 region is CASSLLARGVLYF. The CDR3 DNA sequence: TGTGCCAGCAGCTTACTCGCTCGGGGGGTGTTATATTTT.

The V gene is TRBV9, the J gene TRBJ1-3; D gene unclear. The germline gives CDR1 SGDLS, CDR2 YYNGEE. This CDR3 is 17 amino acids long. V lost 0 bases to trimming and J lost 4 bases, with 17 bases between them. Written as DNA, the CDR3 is TGTGCCAGCAGCGTAGACCCGGGAGGTCTAAGAGGAAACACCATATATTTT. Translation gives CASSVDPGGLRGNTIYF.

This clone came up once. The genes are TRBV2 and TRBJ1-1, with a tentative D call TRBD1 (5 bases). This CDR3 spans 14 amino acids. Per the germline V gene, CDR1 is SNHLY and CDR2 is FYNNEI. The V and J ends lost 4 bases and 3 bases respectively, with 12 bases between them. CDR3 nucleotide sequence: TGTGCCAGCAGTGGACAGTTCGGGTACACTGAAGCTTTCTTT. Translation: CASSGQFGYTEAFF.

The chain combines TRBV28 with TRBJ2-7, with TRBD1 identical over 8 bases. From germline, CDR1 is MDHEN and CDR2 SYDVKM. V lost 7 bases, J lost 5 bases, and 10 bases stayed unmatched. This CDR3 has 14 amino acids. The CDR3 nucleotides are TGTGCCAGCACCGGAGGACAGGGAGCGAACGAGCAGTACTTC. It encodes CASTGGQGANEQYF. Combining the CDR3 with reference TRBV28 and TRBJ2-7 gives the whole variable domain DVKVTQSSRYLVKRTGEKVFLECVQDMDHENMFWYRQDPGLGLRLIYFSYDVKMKEKGDIPEGYSVSREKKERFSLILESASTNQTSMYLCASTGGQGANEQYFGPGTRLTVT.

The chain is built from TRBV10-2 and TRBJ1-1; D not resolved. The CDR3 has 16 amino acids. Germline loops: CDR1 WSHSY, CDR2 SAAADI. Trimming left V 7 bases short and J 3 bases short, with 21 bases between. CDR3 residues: CASTGRLSFSHTEAFF. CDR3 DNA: TGCGCCAGCACGGGTCGACTCTCGTTTAGTCACACTGAAGCTTTCTTT.

The CDR3 nucleotides are TGTGCCAGCAGCTTCCAGGGGGCGGTTCGCTCACCCCTCCACTTT. Translated: CASSFQGAVRSPLHF. The V call is TRBV5-4, the J call TRBJ1-6; TRBD1 matches 8 bases. The CDR3 has 15 amino acids. Germline CDR1 SGHNT, CDR2 YYREEE (reference sequence). V lost 2 bases to trimming and J lost 10 bases; unmatched junction nucleotides: 8.